Listed below are T cell receptor beta chains from one sample, sequenced in a study of cytomegalovirus exposure and HLA in healthy donors. Using immunoSEQ multiplex PCR, the repertoire was profiled, and TCRdb retains in-frame clones only, with some absent. The sample includes over 250,000 clones, about nine tenths of them seen just once. Sequenced material: PBMCs. The receptors stem from a middle-aged man in good health and CMV-seropositive. CDR3s include the opening cysteine and the closing phenylalanine or tryptophan. Not every row has a clone size; where given, it reads once, few, many or a size class.

V: TRBV19
size: -
J: TRBJ2-3
CDR3: CASSISPGQTGDTQYF

V: TRBV7-2
size: -
J: TRBJ2-7
CDR3: CASSLGHSGTYEQYF

V: TRBV7-3
size: -
J: TRBJ2-5
CDR3: CASSLEVAQGSLETQYF

V: TRBV18
size: -
J: TRBJ2-5
CDR3: CASSLRDRVGETQYF

V: TRBV19
size: once
J: TRBJ1-5
CDR3: CASSKTGGAQPQHF

V: TRBV5-5
size: once
J: TRBJ2-1
CDR3: CASSGSSYNEQFF

V: TRBV2
size: few
J: TRBJ2-2
CDR3: CASRAGLAGTGELFF

V: TRBV14
size: once
J: TRBJ2-7
CDR3: CASSSRDRAYEQYF

V: TRBV19
size: -
J: TRBJ2-2
CDR3: CASSIDPNSPNTGELFF

V: TRBV9
size: -
J: TRBJ1-3
CDR3: CASSGDIASGNTIYF

V: TRBV5-1
size: few
J: TRBJ1-1
CDR3: CASSLGLFF

V: TRBV4-1
size: few
J: TRBJ1-1
CDR3: CASNPRQGGATEAFF

V: TRBV4-1
size: -
J: TRBJ1-1
CDR3: CASSRLGGNLNTEAFF

V: TRBV10-3
size: -
J: TRBJ2-7
CDR3: CAISDGDRGRDEQYF

V: TRBV19
size: -
J: TRBJ1-3
CDR3: CATGTGAGNTIYF

V: TRBV4-2
size: -
J: TRBJ2-7
CDR3: CASSQGPRETYEQYF

V: TRBV5-1
size: -
J: TRBJ2-7
CDR3: CASSLGRQPSYEQYF

V: TRBV28
size: -
J: TRBJ2-7
CDR3: CASSWTVPYEQYF

V: TRBV5-6
size: few
J: TRBJ1-1
CDR3: CASSQTGGSEAFF

V: TRBV9
size: -
J: TRBJ2-1
CDR3: CASSVAGSNEQFF

V: TRBV7-2
size: -
J: TRBJ2-7
CDR3: CASSLAGGWVYEQYF

V: TRBV12-5
size: -
J: TRBJ1-1
CDR3: CASGLGVVRGRGTEAFF

V: TRBV4-1
size: -
J: TRBJ1-4
CDR3: CASRFSGTGGQKLFF

V: TRBV4-2
size: few
J: -
CDR3: CASSQELAGVNEQYF

V: TRBV7-9
size: -
J: TRBJ1-1
CDR3: CASSSPSDRSNTEAFF

V: TRBV10-1
size: -
J: TRBJ2-1
CDR3: CASSLAGVFNEQFF

V: TRBV25-1
size: -
J: TRBJ2-7
CDR3: CASSAIGQYEQYF

V: TRBV7-8
size: once
J: TRBJ2-1
CDR3: CASSPQGQLRGYNEQFF

V: TRBV6-5
size: once
J: TRBJ2-2
CDR3: CASSHRWNTGELFF

V: TRBV12-2
size: -
J: TRBJ2-1
CDR3: CASRLSGRALDEQFF

V: TRBV27
size: -
J: TRBJ2-1
CDR3: CASPSLGGSVSNEQFF